The present T cell receptor (beta chain) was sequenced within a study of regulatory T cells in long-lasting Graves disease. Study details: Newly diagnosed Graves' patients had taken antithyroid drugs under 3 months. General study findings and limits: Patients whose Graves' disease persisted exhibited lower TCR diversity than those newly diagnosed.

On this clonotype itself: Its antigen is not identified.

In building TCR beta libraries, iRepertoire HTBI primers were used together with Arm-PCR of CDR3 regions. One entry per CDR3 protein results from TCRdb running MiXCR on the multiplex PCR reads. The table records some 600,000 distinct CDR3 sequences, more than 15% of them present only once. CDR3 length: 13 amino acids. The V and J ends lost 5 bases and 2 bases respectively, with 12 bases between them. The germline CDR1 and CDR2 sequences are DFQATT and SNEGSKA (reference sequence). Time point: newly diagnosed GD, antithyroid drugs for less than 3 months. Construction of the TCR library relied on RNA isolated from PBMCs. A further study also used this sample, focusing on T cells in Graves' hyperthyroidism and ophthalmopathy.

The origin of this receptor is a man aged 18-30 years with Graves disease. The sequencing here drew on peripheral blood mononuclear cells (PBMCs), taken at new diagnosis, from a patient treated with antithyroid drugs. The chain carries TRBV20-1 and TRBJ1-2; D is uncertain. The CDR3 is CSAGRRRNYGYTF. CDR3 nucleotide sequence: TGCAGTGCTGGTCGCAGGAGGAACTATGGCTACACCTTC.